This is a list of T cell receptor beta chains from one sample in a study of T-cell memory formation after mild COVID-19. TCRdb reprocessed the 5' RACE reads with MiXCR, giving one entry per CDR3 protein. Counted here are a few hundred thousand distinct CDR3 sequences, approximately 20% occurring once; the ten biggest clones make up under 25%. Sequencing input: PBMCs or a T cell subset sorted from them (not recorded which). The source of these receptors is a young man who had mild COVID-19 (a few samples of this study predate the infection). Cell type and time point are not known. CDR3s include the opening cysteine and the closing phenylalanine or tryptophan. D genes are given only for firm matches. Rows give clone size only sometimes, using once, few, many, or a class for an expanded clone.

J gene: TRBJ1-6
D gene: -
V gene: TRBV7-2
clone size: -
CDR3 protein: CASSRSNSPLHF
CDR3 DNA: TGTGCCAGCAGCCGATCGAATTCACCCCTCCACTTT

J gene: TRBJ2-3
D gene: -
V gene: TRBV4-1
clone size: few
CDR3 protein: CASSSLLEGTDTQYF
CDR3 DNA: TGCGCCAGCAGCTCCCTATTGGAAGGCACAGATACGCAGTATTTT

J gene: TRBJ2-3
D gene: TRBD2
V gene: TRBV7-6
clone size: many
CDR3 protein: CASSLSGLATDTQYF
CDR3 DNA: TGTGCCAGCAGCTTATCCGGACTAGCCACAGATACGCAGTATTTT

J gene: TRBJ1-5
D gene: -
V gene: TRBV5-4
clone size: many
CDR3 protein: CASSPGVGQPQHF
CDR3 DNA: TGTGCCAGCAGTCCGGGAGTAGGTCAGCCCCAGCATTTT

J gene: TRBJ1-2
D gene: -
V gene: TRBV5-4
clone size: -
CDR3 protein: CASSSRSSLSYGYTF
CDR3 DNA: TGTGCCAGCAGCTCGAGGTCCTCCCTCTCATATGGCTACACCTTC

J gene: TRBJ2-3
D gene: -
V gene: TRBV9
clone size: few
CDR3 protein: CASSVGEEITDTQYF
CDR3 DNA: TGTGCCAGCAGCGTAGGGGAAGAAATCACAGATACGCAGTATTTT

J gene: TRBJ2-1
D gene: -
V gene: TRBV6-2/TRBV6-3
clone size: few
CDR3 protein: CASSYRPNEQFF
CDR3 DNA: TGTGCCAGCAGTTACCGGCCAAATGAGCAGTTCTTC

J gene: TRBJ2-1
D gene: TRBD1
V gene: TRBV5-4
clone size: -
CDR3 protein: CASSSTGDREQFF
CDR3 DNA: TGTGCCAGCAGCTCGACAGGGGACCGGGAGCAGTTCTTC

J gene: TRBJ2-7
D gene: TRBD2
V gene: TRBV20-1
clone size: few
CDR3 protein: CSVPASGSYEQYF
CDR3 DNA: TGCAGTGTCCCGGCTAGCGGCTCCTACGAGCAGTACTTC

J gene: TRBJ1-4
D gene: -
V gene: TRBV7-2
clone size: -
CDR3 protein: CASSLGPQPSNQKLFF
CDR3 DNA: TGTGCCAGCAGCTTAGGTCCCCAGCCCAGTAATCAAAAACTGTTTTTT

J gene: TRBJ2-6
D gene: -
V gene: TRBV4-3
clone size: -
CDR3 protein: CASSVRPLGANVLTF
CDR3 DNA: TGCGCCAGCAGTGTCAGGCCGTTGGGGGCCAACGTCCTGACTTTC

J gene: TRBJ1-2
D gene: -
V gene: TRBV6-5
clone size: few
CDR3 protein: CASSQTDYGYTF
CDR3 DNA: TGTGCCAGCAGTCAAACTGACTATGGCTACACCTTC

J gene: TRBJ2-6
D gene: -
V gene: TRBV11-2
clone size: -
CDR3 protein: CASSANFRGISGANVLTF
CDR3 DNA: TGTGCCAGCAGCGCCAACTTTAGGGGAATCTCTGGGGCCAACGTCCTGACTTTC

J gene: TRBJ2-1
D gene: -
V gene: TRBV28
clone size: few
CDR3 protein: CASSPAGMNYNEQFF
CDR3 DNA: TGTGCCAGCAGTCCCGCAGGGATGAACTACAATGAGCAGTTCTTC

J gene: TRBJ1-6
D gene: -
V gene: TRBV20-1
clone size: -
CDR3 protein: CSARMEYNSPLHF
CDR3 DNA: TGCAGTGCTAGGATGGAGTATAATTCACCCCTCCACTTT

J gene: TRBJ1-1
D gene: -
V gene: TRBV11-2
clone size: few
CDR3 protein: CASSNPGVDNTEAFF
CDR3 DNA: TGTGCCAGCAGCAACCCAGGGGTTGACAACACTGAAGCTTTCTTT

J gene: TRBJ2-1
D gene: -
V gene: TRBV19
clone size: few
CDR3 protein: CASSIFRNEQFF
CDR3 DNA: TGTGCCAGTAGTATATTTAGGAATGAGCAGTTCTTC

J gene: TRBJ2-3
D gene: TRBD2
V gene: TRBV7-2
clone size: few
CDR3 protein: CASSPLAVRTDTQYF
CDR3 DNA: TGTGCCAGCAGCCCCCTAGCGGTACGGACAGATACGCAGTATTTT

J gene: TRBJ2-1
D gene: -
V gene: TRBV5-5
clone size: -
CDR3 protein: CASSLALGLQFF
CDR3 DNA: TGTGCCAGCAGCTTGGCCCTGGGATTGCAGTTCTTC

J gene: TRBJ1-2
D gene: -
V gene: TRBV20-1
clone size: few
CDR3 protein: CSAGQGRGYTF
CDR3 DNA: TGCAGTGCTGGTCAGGGGCGCGGCTACACCTTC

J gene: TRBJ1-5
D gene: -
V gene: TRBV6-5
clone size: -
CDR3 protein: CASKIGMGGQPQHF
CDR3 DNA: TGTGCCAGCAAGATAGGCATGGGGGGACAGCCCCAGCATTTT

J gene: TRBJ1-1
D gene: -
V gene: TRBV7-3
clone size: many
CDR3 protein: CASSSAGMNTEAFF
CDR3 DNA: TGTGCCAGCAGCTCAGCAGGGATGAACACTGAAGCTTTCTTT

J gene: TRBJ2-7
D gene: TRBD1
V gene: TRBV6-1
clone size: -
CDR3 protein: CASSGIQGGDYEQYF
CDR3 DNA: TGTGCCAGCAGTGGAATACAGGGGGGCGACTACGAGCAGTACTTC

J gene: TRBJ2-1
D gene: -
V gene: TRBV28
clone size: -
CDR3 protein: CASSFEYEQFF
CDR3 DNA: TGTGCCAGCAGTTTTGAGTATGAGCAGTTCTTC

J gene: TRBJ2-2
D gene: TRBD2
V gene: TRBV29-1
clone size: -
CDR3 protein: CSVPGTSGGDTGELFF
CDR3 DNA: TGCAGCGTCCCCGGGACTAGCGGGGGGGACACCGGGGAGCTGTTTTTT

J gene: TRBJ1-2
D gene: TRBD1
V gene: TRBV6-2/TRBV6-3
clone size: -
CDR3 protein: CASNEEGAYYGYTF
CDR3 DNA: TGTGCCAGCAACGAGGAGGGGGCCTACTATGGCTACACCTTC

J gene: TRBJ1-2
D gene: TRBD1
V gene: TRBV3-1
clone size: few
CDR3 protein: CASSPSNRGGYTF
CDR3 DNA: TGTGCCAGCAGCCCTTCTAACAGGGGAGGCTACACCTTC

J gene: TRBJ2-2
D gene: -
V gene: TRBV5-1
clone size: once
CDR3 protein: CASSFGQRLEDTGELFF
CDR3 DNA: TGCGCCAGCAGCTTTGGCCAGCGGCTAGAAGACACCGGGGAGCTGTTTTTT

J gene: TRBJ2-5
D gene: -
V gene: TRBV4-1
clone size: many
CDR3 protein: CASSQAGETQYF
CDR3 DNA: TGTGCCAGCAGCCAGGCCGGAGAGACCCAGTACTTC

J gene: TRBJ2-3
D gene: -
V gene: TRBV6-5
clone size: -
CDR3 protein: CASRSLVDTQYF
CDR3 DNA: TGTGCCAGCAGAAGCCTAGTGGATACGCAGTATTTT

J gene: TRBJ2-6
D gene: TRBD2
V gene: TRBV7-2
clone size: few
CDR3 protein: CASSLASSGGVSSGANVLTF
CDR3 DNA: TGTGCCAGCAGCTTAGCGTCTAGCGGGGGTGTCAGCTCTGGGGCCAACGTCCTGACTTTC

J gene: TRBJ2-7
D gene: TRBD1
V gene: TRBV27
clone size: -
CDR3 protein: CASSVSTGGAYEQYF
CDR3 DNA: TGTGCCAGCAGTGTATCGACAGGGGGCGCCTACGAGCAGTACTTC

J gene: TRBJ2-2
D gene: TRBD2
V gene: TRBV4-3
clone size: -
CDR3 protein: CASSQRTSGTTGELFF
CDR3 DNA: TGCGCCAGCAGCCAACGGACTAGCGGGACCACCGGGGAGCTGTTTTTT

J gene: TRBJ1-2
D gene: TRBD1
V gene: TRBV5-1
clone size: -
CDR3 protein: CASSRDRESGYTF
CDR3 DNA: TGCGCCAGCAGTCGCGACAGGGAGAGTGGCTACACCTTC

J gene: TRBJ2-7
D gene: -
V gene: TRBV2
clone size: -
CDR3 protein: CASSEGLGAAYEQYF
CDR3 DNA: TGTGCCAGCAGTGAAGGTTTAGGGGCAGCCTACGAGCAGTACTTC

J gene: TRBJ2-1
D gene: -
V gene: TRBV5-5
clone size: -
CDR3 protein: CASSFGPTGYNEQFF
CDR3 DNA: TGTGCCAGCAGCTTTGGACCGACCGGGTACAATGAGCAGTTCTTC

J gene: TRBJ1-4
D gene: -
V gene: TRBV12-3/TRBV12-4
clone size: -
CDR3 protein: CASSLQVPYEKLFF
CDR3 DNA: TGTGCCAGCAGTTTACAGGTCCCCTATGAAAAACTGTTTTTT

J gene: TRBJ2-7
D gene: -
V gene: TRBV12-3/TRBV12-4
clone size: -
CDR3 protein: CASSQDSPYEQYF
CDR3 DNA: TGTGCCAGCAGTCAGGACAGCCCCTACGAGCAGTACTTC

J gene: TRBJ2-3
D gene: TRBD1
V gene: TRBV25-1
clone size: few
CDR3 protein: CASSGDRGAYTQYF
CDR3 DNA: TGTGCCAGCAGTGGGGACAGGGGGGCGTATACGCAGTATTTT